A selection of T cell receptor beta chains follows, all from one sample in a study of blood T cell repertoires in COVID-19. This table comes from immunoSEQ multiplex PCR, and its TCRdb copy is limited to in-frame clones, with some not included. This table has 110,000 or so clones, around 81% appearing once. The material sequenced was peripheral blood. The source is a woman in her 70s with acute or convalescent COVID-19. The CDR3 runs from the conserved cysteine through the conserved F or W. D genes are given only for firm matches. The size entry is marked missing in some rows and otherwise reads once, few, many or a size class.

d_call	cdr3_length	clone_size	v_call	j_call	cdr3_aa	cdr3_nt
NA	13	NA	TRBV7-2	TRBJ2-1	CASSLAGGPEQFF	TGTGCCAGCAGCTTAGCGGGGGGGCCGGAACAGTTCTTC
NA	13	NA	TRBV6-2/TRBV6-3	TRBJ1-4	CASSKNRAEKLFF	TGTGCCAGCAGCAAAAACAGGGCGGAAAAACTGTTTTTT
TRBD1	12	once	TRBV29-1	TRBJ1-5	CSARDSNQPQHF	TGCAGCGCCCGGGACAGTAATCAGCCCCAGCATTTT
NA	14	NA	TRBV7-2	TRBJ2-1	CASSLAPRDSEQFF	TGTGCCAGCAGCTTAGCCCCCCGGGATAGTGAGCAGTTCTTC
NA	19	few	TRBV29-1	TRBJ1-2	CSVELRPGLVGAGYYGYTF	TGCAGCGTCGAGCTGAGACCGGGACTTGTAGGAGCCGGATACTATGGCTACACCTTC
NA	13	NA	TRBV5-5	TRBJ2-1	CASSSSLSNEQFF	TGTGCCAGCAGCTCCTCTTTATCCAATGAGCAGTTCTTC
NA	14	NA	TRBV30	TRBJ1-2	CVGKSGRAAYGYTF	TGCGTTGGAAAGTCCGGGCGGGCGGCCTATGGCTACACCTTC
NA	15	NA	TRBV5-1	TRBJ1-2	CASSLATGFDYGYTF	TGCGCCAGCAGCTTGGCGACCGGGTTCGACTATGGCTACACCTTC
NA	13	NA	TRBV27	TRBJ1-1	CASSLDSHNEAFF	TGTGCCAGCAGTTTAGACAGCCACAATGAAGCTTTCTTT
NA	11	NA	TRBV10-2	TRBJ2-7	CASSDNYEQYF	TGCGCCAGCAGTGACAACTACGAGCAGTACTTC
NA	9	NA	TRBV6-5	TRBJ1-2	CATYYGYTF	TGCGCCACGTACTATGGCTACACCTTC
NA	14	NA	TRBV28	TRBJ1-2	CASSSQMFGYGYTF	TGTGCCAGCAGTTCGCAAATGTTCGGCTATGGCTACACCTTC
NA	14	NA	TRBV30	TRBJ2-7	CAWTPGGTSYEQYF	TGTGCCTGGACCCCTGGAGGGACTTCCTACGAGCAGTACTTC
NA	12	once	TRBV30	TRBJ1-2	CAWSVSYYGYTF	TGTGCCTGGAGTGTCTCCTACTATGGCTACACCTTC
NA	14	NA	TRBV28	TRBJ2-7	CASSPAGRTYEQYF	TGTGCCAGCAGCCCGGCGGGACGAACCTACGAGCAGTACTTC
TRBD1	17	NA	TRBV2	TRBJ1-1	CASRYITVDRGITEAFF	TGTGCCAGCAGGTATATTACCGTGGACAGGGGGATCACTGAAGCTTTCTTT
NA	13	NA	TRBV3-1/TRBV3-2	TRBJ1-1	CASSPLAGTEAFF	TGTGCCAGCAGCCCTCTAGCTGGTACTGAAGCTTTCTTT
TRBD1	13	NA	TRBV28	TRBJ1-4	CAISRQGREKLFF	TGTGCCATCTCGAGACAGGGAAGGGAAAAACTGTTTTTT
NA	14	few	TRBV7-2	TRBJ2-7	CASKVGGSSLEQYF	TGTGCCAGCAAGGTCGGAGGATCCTCCCTCGAGCAGTACTTC
TRBD1	16	NA	TRBV7-9	TRBJ1-4	CASSSGQSATNEKLFF	TGTGCCAGCAGCTCGGGACAGTCAGCAACTAATGAAAAACTGTTTTTT